This T cell receptor (beta chain) stems from a study of cytomegalovirus exposure and HLA in healthy donors. With regard to this clone: The antigen remains unidentified.

Overall study results and limits: In all likelihood, a cluster of highly shared sequence variants was a sequencing artifact. The authors enumerated 150 to 200 TCR beta chains as linked to cytomegalovirus.

PCR was performed using 60 Vbeta and 13 Jbeta primers. Assay: immunoSEQ multiplex PCR; the TCRdb copy retains only in-frame clones and omits some. This repertoire shows roughly 220,000 clones, approximately 81% found once; its top ten account for approximately 2.8%. V was pared by 3 bases and J by 6 bases, with 9 bases of the junction left unmatched. CDR3 length equals 15 residues. Looked up from germline, CDR1 is MNHNS and CDR2 is SASEGT. The sample consisted of PBMCs. This clonotype was obtained from a man younger than 45 in good health and CMV-seronegative. This rearrangement joins TRBV6-1 to TRBJ1-1; 8 bases line up with TRBD1. DNA for the CDR3: TGTGCCAGCAGTGAGGGACAGGCAGGGCGATCTGAAGCTTTCTTT. Its protein product is CASSEGQAGRSEAFF.